These 21 T cell receptor beta chains came from one sample sequenced in a study of cytomegalovirus exposure and HLA in healthy donors. It was with 60 Vbeta and 13 Jbeta primers that the PCR ran. Sequencing used immunoSEQ multiplex PCR; TCRdb keeps in-frame clones, though not all of them. The table has approximately 100,000 clones, 84% seen once; the top ten hold about 1.1%. Source material: PBMCs. The receptors were gathered from a woman between 18 and 30 years old in good health and CMV-seronegative.

The rearrangement joins TRBV28 to TRBJ2-1; 8 positions agree with TRBD1. The CDR3 is made up of 16 amino acids. The germline CDR1 and CDR2 sequences are MDHEN and SYDVKM. J was trimmed by 5 bases and V by 5 bases; bases with no gene match: 11. The CDR3 loop is CASSGDRDRPDNEQFF. CDR3 nucleotides: TGTGCCAGCAGTGGGGACCGGGACAGGCCGGACAATGAGCAGTTCTTC. Full variable domain (missing parts from reference TRBV28 and TRBJ2-1): DVKVTQSSRYLVKRTGEKVFLECVQDMDHENMFWYRQDPGLGLRLIYFSYDVKMKEKGDIPEGYSVSREKKERFSLILESASTNQTSMYLCASSGDRDRPDNEQFFGPGTRLTVL.

The chain joins TRBV7-3 to TRBJ2-1; the D gene is possibly TRBD2 (6 bases). V lost 2 bases to trimming and J lost 6 bases, with 8 bases between them. Germline assignment: CDR1 SGHTA and CDR2 FQGTGA. The CDR3 is made up of 13 amino acids. CDR3 coding DNA: TGTGCCAGCAGCTTAGGACTACGCAATGAGCAGTTCTTC. This codes for CASSLGLRNEQFF.

The chain combines TRBV4-3 with TRBJ2-5; 11 bases match TRBD2. Gene TRBJ2-7 matches the end of the DNA better, so the J call may be wrong. Per germline, CDR1 LGHNA and CDR2 YSLEER. The CDR3 totals 18 residues. The CDR3 region is CASSQPSPLAGVWYEQYF. The CDR3 region has the DNA TGCGCCAGCAGCCAACCATCTCCACTAGCGGGAGTTTGGTACGAGCAGTACTTC.

This sequence joins TRBV7-9 and TRBJ1-4, with 9 positions matching TRBD1. The V gene's germline CDR1 is SEHNR and CDR2 FQNEAQ (reference sequence). The CDR3 contains 16 residues. Trimming removed 4 bases from V and 8 bases from J; junction bases left unmatched: 11. The CDR3 DNA reads as TGTGCCAGCAGCTCTACCTTACAGGGGGCCGGGGAAAAACTGTTTTTT. This codes for CASSSTLQGAGEKLFF.

This chain uses TRBV5-6 with TRBJ1-4; 10 positions match TRBD1. The J segment lost 10 bases and the V segment lost 3 bases, leaving 3 bases of the junction unmatched. This CDR3 region has 13 residues. Germline values: CDR1 SGHDT, CDR2 YYEEEE. The CDR3 sequence is CASSWDRGGKLFF. In DNA, the CDR3 is TGTGCCAGCAGCTGGGACAGGGGCGGAAAACTGTTTTTT.

The rearrangement uses TRBV5-5 and TRBJ1-1; D ambiguous. Trimming left V 2 bases short and J 1 base short, with 18 bases between. Germline values: CDR1 SGHKS, CDR2 YYEKEE (reference sequence). The length of the CDR3 is 17 residues. CDR3 in DNA: TGTGCCAGCAGCTTCCACCACACGGGAAATGCGAACACTGAAGCTTTCTTT. Its protein is CASSFHHTGNANTEAFF.

The chain recombines TRBV19 with TRBJ1-4, with 8 bases matching TRBD1. V lost 10 bases, J lost 7 bases, and 8 bases stayed unmatched. The length of the CDR3 is 13 residues. Germline V gene lookup returns CDR1 LNHDA and CDR2 SQIVND (reference sequence). CDR3 region: CATSGGASEKLFF. CDR3 DNA: TGTGCCACCTCAGGGGGCGCGAGTGAAAAACTGTTTTTT.

The V and J genes are TRBV5-1 and TRBJ2-2; possibly TRBD1 for D (6 bases). CDR1 and CDR2 from the germline V gene are SGHRS and YFSETQ. The CDR3 is 15 amino acids. Deletions cut 0 bases from V and 5 bases from J, with 11 bases between. The CDR3 DNA follows: TGCGCCAGCAGCTTGGAAAAAACAGGGACCGGGGAGCTGTTTTTT. It encodes CASSLEKTGTGELFF.

This clone was found once. The chain uses TRBV7-9 and TRBJ2-7; TRBD1 aligns across 7 bases. The CDR3 extends over 13 amino acids. With V trimmed by 5 bases and J by 2 bases, 3 bases remained unmatched. Germline CDR1 and CDR2: SEHNR and FQNEAQ (reference sequence). The CDR3 loop reads CASSRQGAYEQYF. The DNA of the CDR3 is TGTGCCAGCAGCAGACAGGGTGCCTACGAGCAGTACTTC.

The chain employs TRBV19 and TRBJ2-1; D is unresolved. From germline, CDR1 is LNHDA and CDR2 SQIVND (reference sequence). This CDR3 is 13 amino acids long. Between the trimmed V and J ends, which lost 5 bases and 6 bases, there was a span of 11 bases. CDR3 in amino acids: CASSLQVGNEQFF. The CDR3 coding sequence is TGTGCCAGTAGTTTGCAGGTGGGCAATGAGCAGTTCTTC.

V is TRBV28 and J is TRBJ2-5; 7 bases match TRBD1. J was trimmed by 5 bases and V by 6 bases; bases with no gene match: 9. CDR1 and CDR2 (germline): MDHEN, SYDVKM. The CDR3 is 14 residues long. CDR3 sequence: CASRNAGGRETQYF. In DNA, the CDR3 is TGTGCCAGCAGAAACGCAGGGGGACGGGAGACCCAGTACTTC.

The chain has TRBV6-6 and TRBJ2-5, with TRBD1 matching 9 bases. With the DNA end fitting TRBJ2-7 better, the J assignment may be wrong. The germline CDR1 and CDR2 sequences are MNHNY and SVGAGI (reference sequence). The CDR3 totals 15 residues. Here the CDR3 DNA reads TGTGCCAGCAGAAAACGACAGGGGGGGTCCTACGAGCAGTACTTC. This translates into CASRKRQGGSYEQYF.

The J gene is TRBJ2-1, the V gene TRBV7-2, with TRBD2 identical over 10 bases. Germline CDR1 reads SGHTA; CDR2 reads FQGNSA. This CDR3 has 17 residues. The V segment lost 5 bases and the J segment 8 bases; nucleotides outside the gene matches: 15. The CDR3 loop is CASSLTSSGRAEDEQFF. The CDR3, as DNA: TGTGCCAGCAGCCTAACTAGCAGCGGGAGGGCTGAGGATGAGCAGTTCTTC.

The rearrangement joins TRBV28 to TRBJ1-2, with a possible D match to TRBD1 (5 bases). V gave up 4 bases and J gave up 4 bases, with 19 bases separating them. The CDR3 is 16 amino acids. CDR1 MDHEN and CDR2 SYDVKM come from the germline V gene. The CDR3 bases are TGTGCCAGCAGTTCACTCCGATCCACAGGCGTCTATGGCTACACCTTC. It is translated as CASSSLRSTGVYGYTF.

The chain couples TRBV21-1 to TRBJ1-6; the table gives TRBD1 as D, unverified against the DNA. TRBV21-1 is reported as a pseudogene. The CDR3 contains 17 residues. The chain's CDR3 is CASTDLGQGAPNSPLHF. CDR3 in DNA: TGTGCCAGCACCGACTTGGGACAGGGGGCACCTAATTCACCCCTCCACTTT.

This rearrangement joins TRBV7-8 to TRBJ2-1; 9 bases are shared with TRBD1. Unmatched junction bases numbered 6, after V lost 4 bases and J lost 2 bases. The CDR3 has 16 residues. Germline loops: CDR1 SGHVS, CDR2 FQNEAQ. CDR3 protein: CASSSSRDRAYNEQFF. The DNA of the CDR3 is TGTGCCAGCAGCTCCTCCCGGGACAGGGCCTACAATGAGCAGTTCTTC. The variable domain in full, completed from reference TRBV7-8 and TRBJ2-1, reads GAGVSQSPRYKVAKRGQDVALRCDPISGHVSLFWYQQALGQGPEFLTYFQNEAQLDKSGLPSDRFFAERPEGSVSTLKIQRTQQEDSAVYLCASSSSRDRAYNEQFFGPGTRLTVL.

The V gene is TRBV7-2, the J gene TRBJ2-7; TRBD2 might be the D (6 bases). The germline gives CDR1 SGHTA, CDR2 FQGNSA. V was cut by 1 base and J by 3 bases, with 13 bases left in between. The CDR3 is 15 amino acids. CDR3 region: CASSLEAGTSYEQYF. In DNA, the CDR3 is TGTGCCAGCAGCTTAGAAGCGGGTACTAGCTACGAGCAGTACTTC.

J is TRBJ1-4 and V is TRBV9; D perhaps matches TRBD1 (5 bases). Trimming took 4 bases from V and 4 from J, leaving 14 bases between them. This CDR3 has 15 amino acids. Per the germline V gene, CDR1 is SGDLS and CDR2 is YYNGEE. Here the CDR3 reads CASSLSGTNNEKLFF. For the CDR3, the DNA is TGTGCCAGCAGCCTCTCCGGGACTAATAATGAAAAACTGTTTTTT.

The CDR3 loop is CASRGGEGRSSYEQYF. The CDR3 bases are TGTGCCAGCAGAGGGGGCGAGGGGCGAAGCTCCTACGAGCAGTACTTC. The chain has TRBV6-6 and TRBJ2-7; 7 positions match TRBD1. Germline values: CDR1 MNHNY, CDR2 SVGAGI (reference sequence). J was trimmed by 0 bases and V by 6 bases; bases with no gene match: 11. This CDR3 has 16 residues.

J is TRBJ1-4 and V is TRBV7-9, with D possibly matching TRBD1 (6 bases). The CDR3 has 14 residues. Germline V CDR1 and CDR2: SEHNR, FQNEAQ (reference sequence). Trimming pared 8 bases from V and 12 bases from J, leaving 22 bases between. The chain's CDR3 is CASGLGQGFAELFF. CDR3 nucleotides: TGTGCCAGCGGCCTGGGACAAGGTTTCGCAGAACTGTTTTTT.

The chain couples TRBV30 to TRBJ2-7; D possibly corresponds to TRBD2 (7 bases). The ends were cut back, 0 bases at V and 1 base at J, with 16 bases in the middle. This CDR3 comprises 16 residues. Germline V gene data show CDR1 as GTSNPN and CDR2 as SVGIG (reference sequence). The CDR3 sequence: CAWSVRGADTSYEQYF. In DNA form, the CDR3 reads TGTGCCTGGAGTGTACGGGGGGCGGATACTTCCTACGAGCAGTACTTC.